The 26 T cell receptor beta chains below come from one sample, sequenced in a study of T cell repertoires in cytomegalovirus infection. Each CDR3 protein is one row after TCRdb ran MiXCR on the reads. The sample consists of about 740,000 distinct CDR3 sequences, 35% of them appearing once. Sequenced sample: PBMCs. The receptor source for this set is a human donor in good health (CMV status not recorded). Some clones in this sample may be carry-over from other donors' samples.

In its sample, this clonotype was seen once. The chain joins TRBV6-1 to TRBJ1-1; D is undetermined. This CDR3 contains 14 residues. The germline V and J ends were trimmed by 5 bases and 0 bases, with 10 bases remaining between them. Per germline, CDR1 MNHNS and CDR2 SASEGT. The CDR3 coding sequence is TGTGCCAGCAGTAAAGGCTTTTTGAACACTGAAGCTTTCTTT. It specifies CASSKGFLNTEAFF.

The CDR3 reads CASSLWFGPNQPQHF. CDR3 in DNA: TGTGCCAGCAGCTTATGGTTCGGGCCCAATCAGCCCCAGCATTTT. This chain joins TRBV7-2 and TRBJ1-5; D gene uncertain. The length of the CDR3 is 15 residues. Trimming pared 2 bases from V and 3 bases from J, leaving 11 bases between. CDR1 is SGHTA, CDR2 FQGNSA, per germline.

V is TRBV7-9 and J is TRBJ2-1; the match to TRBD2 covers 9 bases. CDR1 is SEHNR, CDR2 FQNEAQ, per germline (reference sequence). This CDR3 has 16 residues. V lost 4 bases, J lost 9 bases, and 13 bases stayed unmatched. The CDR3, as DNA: TGTGCCAGCAGCTCCCAGGGGCTAGCGGGGTACTCTGAGCAGTTCTTC. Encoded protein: CASSSQGLAGYSEQFF. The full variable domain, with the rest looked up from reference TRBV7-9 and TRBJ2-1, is DTGVSQNPRHKITKRGQNVTFRCDPISEHNRLYWYRQTLGQGPEFLTYFQNEAQLEKSRLLSDRFSAERPKGSFSTLEIQRTEQGDSAMYLCASSSQGLAGYSEQFFGPGTRLTVL.

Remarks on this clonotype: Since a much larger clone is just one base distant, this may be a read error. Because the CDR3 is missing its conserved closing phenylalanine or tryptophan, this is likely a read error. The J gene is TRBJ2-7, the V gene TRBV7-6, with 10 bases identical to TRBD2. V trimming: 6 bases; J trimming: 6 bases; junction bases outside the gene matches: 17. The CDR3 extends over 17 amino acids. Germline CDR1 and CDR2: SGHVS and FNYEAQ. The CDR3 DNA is TGTGCCAGCAGTCCACGAGGGGCTCTAGCGGGAGTACCCGAGCAGTACATC. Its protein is CASSPRGALAGVPEQYI.

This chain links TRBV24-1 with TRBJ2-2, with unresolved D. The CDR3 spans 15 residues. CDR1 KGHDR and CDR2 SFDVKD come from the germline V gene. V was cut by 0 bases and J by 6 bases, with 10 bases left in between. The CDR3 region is CATSDLGWGSGELFF. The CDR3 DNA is TGTGCCACCAGTGATTTGGGTTGGGGTTCCGGGGAGCTGTTTTTT.

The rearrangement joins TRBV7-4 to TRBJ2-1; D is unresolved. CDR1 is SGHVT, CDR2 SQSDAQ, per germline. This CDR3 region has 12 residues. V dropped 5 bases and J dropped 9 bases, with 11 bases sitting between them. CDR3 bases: TGTGCCAGCAGCCGTATCTCGGGTGAGCAGTTCTTC. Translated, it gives CASSRISGEQFF.

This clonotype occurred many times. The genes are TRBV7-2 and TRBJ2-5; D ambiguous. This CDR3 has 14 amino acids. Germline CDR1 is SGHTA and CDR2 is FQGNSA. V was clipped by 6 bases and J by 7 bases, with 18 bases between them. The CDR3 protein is CASSQRTGGWTQYF. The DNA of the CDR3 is TGTGCCAGCAGTCAGAGGACGGGTGGGTGGACCCAGTACTTC.

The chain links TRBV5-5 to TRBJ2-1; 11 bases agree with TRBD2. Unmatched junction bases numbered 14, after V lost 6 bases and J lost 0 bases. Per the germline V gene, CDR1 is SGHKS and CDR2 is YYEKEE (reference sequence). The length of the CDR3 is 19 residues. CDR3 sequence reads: CASIPTGTSGTSSYNEQFF. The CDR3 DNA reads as TGTGCCAGCATCCCTACCGGGACTAGCGGCACGAGCTCCTACAATGAGCAGTTCTTC.

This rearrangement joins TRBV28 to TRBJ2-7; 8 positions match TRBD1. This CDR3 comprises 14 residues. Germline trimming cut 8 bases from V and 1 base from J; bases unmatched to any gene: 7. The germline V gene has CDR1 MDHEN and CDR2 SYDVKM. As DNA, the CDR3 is TGTGCCAGCGCGAGACAGGGGACTTCCTACGAGCAGTACTTC. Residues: CASARQGTSYEQYF.

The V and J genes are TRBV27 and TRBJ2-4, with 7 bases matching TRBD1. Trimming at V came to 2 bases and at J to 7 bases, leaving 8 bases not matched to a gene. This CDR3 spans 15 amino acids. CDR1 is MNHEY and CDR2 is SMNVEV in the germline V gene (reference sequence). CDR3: CASSLSGTAVNIQYF. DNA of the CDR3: TGTGCCAGCAGTTTAAGTGGGACAGCGGTTAACATTCAGTACTTC.

This chain's CDR3 is CASSLSINSLNQPQHF. CDR3 nucleotide sequence: TGTGCCAGCAGCTTATCAATTAACAGCTTAAATCAGCCCCAGCATTTT. The chain has TRBV11-2 and TRBJ1-5; D is unclear. Trimming took off 2 bases at V and 4 bases at J, with 15 bases between the two ends. The CDR3 consists of 16 residues. Germline-derived CDR1 and CDR2 are SGHAT and FQNNGV.

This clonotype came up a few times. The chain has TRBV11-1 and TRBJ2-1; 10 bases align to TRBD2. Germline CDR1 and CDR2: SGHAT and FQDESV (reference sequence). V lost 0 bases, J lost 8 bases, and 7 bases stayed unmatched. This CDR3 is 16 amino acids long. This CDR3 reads CASSLAELAGKYEQFF. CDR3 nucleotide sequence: TGTGCCAGCAGCTTAGCGGAACTAGCGGGAAAGTATGAGCAGTTCTTC.

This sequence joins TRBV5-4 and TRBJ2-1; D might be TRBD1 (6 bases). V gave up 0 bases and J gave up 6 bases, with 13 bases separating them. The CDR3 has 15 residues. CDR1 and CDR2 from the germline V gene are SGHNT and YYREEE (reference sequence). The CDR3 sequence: CASSLERTALNEQFF. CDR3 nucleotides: TGTGCCAGCAGCTTGGAACGGACAGCGCTCAATGAGCAGTTCTTC.

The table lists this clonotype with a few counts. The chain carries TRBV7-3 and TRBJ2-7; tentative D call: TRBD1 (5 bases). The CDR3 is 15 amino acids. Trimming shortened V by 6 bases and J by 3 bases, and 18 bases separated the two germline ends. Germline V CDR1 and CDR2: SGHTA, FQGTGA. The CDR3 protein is CASSQGVGANYEQYF. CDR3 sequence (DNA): TGTGCCAGCAGTCAAGGGGTTGGGGCGAACTACGAGCAGTACTTC.

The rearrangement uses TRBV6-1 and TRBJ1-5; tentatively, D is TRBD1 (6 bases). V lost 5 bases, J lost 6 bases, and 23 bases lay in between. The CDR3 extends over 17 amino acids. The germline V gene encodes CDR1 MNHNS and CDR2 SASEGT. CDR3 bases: TGTGCCAGCAGTACGGGGGGGTGGGGGGCTTTCGGTCAGCCCCAGCATTTT. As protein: CASSTGGWGAFGQPQHF.

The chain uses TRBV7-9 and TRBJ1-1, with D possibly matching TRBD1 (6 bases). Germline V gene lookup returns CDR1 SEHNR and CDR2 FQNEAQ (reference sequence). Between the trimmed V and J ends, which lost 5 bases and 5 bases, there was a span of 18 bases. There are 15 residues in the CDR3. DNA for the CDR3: TGTGCCAGCAGCCGCCCTGCAGGGGCGAGGACTGAAGCTTTCTTT. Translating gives CASSRPAGARTEAFF.

Here the CDR3 reads CSARRARTGKNQPQHF. DNA of the CDR3: TGCAGTGCTAGAAGAGCCAGGACAGGGAAAAATCAGCCCCAGCATTTT. This chain joins TRBV20-1 and TRBJ1-5, with 8 bases matching TRBD1. Looked up from germline, CDR1 is DFQATT and CDR2 is SNEGSKA (reference sequence). The ends lost 2 bases at V and 4 bases at J; junction bases unmatched: 10. The CDR3 totals 16 residues.

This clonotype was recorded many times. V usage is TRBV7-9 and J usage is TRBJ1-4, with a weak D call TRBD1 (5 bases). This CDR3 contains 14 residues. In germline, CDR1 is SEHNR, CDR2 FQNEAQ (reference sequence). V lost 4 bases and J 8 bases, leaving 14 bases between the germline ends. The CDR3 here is CASSSQGLGEKLFF. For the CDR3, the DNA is TGTGCCAGCAGCTCTCAGGGCCTGGGGGAAAAACTGTTTTTT.

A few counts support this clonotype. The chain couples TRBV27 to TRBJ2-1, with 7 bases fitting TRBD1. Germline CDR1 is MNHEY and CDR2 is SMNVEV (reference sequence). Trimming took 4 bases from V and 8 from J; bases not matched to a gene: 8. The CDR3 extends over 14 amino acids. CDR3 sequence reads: CASSYQTGWDEQFF. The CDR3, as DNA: TGTGCCAGCAGTTATCAGACAGGGTGGGATGAGCAGTTCTTC.

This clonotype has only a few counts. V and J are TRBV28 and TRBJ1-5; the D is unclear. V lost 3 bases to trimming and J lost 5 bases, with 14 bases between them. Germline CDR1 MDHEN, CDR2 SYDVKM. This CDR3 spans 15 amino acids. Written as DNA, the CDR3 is TGTGCCAGCAGTTTGGACGGGCTGTGGGATCAGCCCCAGCATTTT. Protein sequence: CASSLDGLWDQPQHF.

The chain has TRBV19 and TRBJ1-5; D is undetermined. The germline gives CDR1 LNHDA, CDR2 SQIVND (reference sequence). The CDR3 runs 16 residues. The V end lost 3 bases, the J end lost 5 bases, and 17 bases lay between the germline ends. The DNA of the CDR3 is TGTGCCAGTAGTATCGGGAAGGGATTTTCCGATCAGCCCCAGCATTTT. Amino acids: CASSIGKGFSDQPQHF.

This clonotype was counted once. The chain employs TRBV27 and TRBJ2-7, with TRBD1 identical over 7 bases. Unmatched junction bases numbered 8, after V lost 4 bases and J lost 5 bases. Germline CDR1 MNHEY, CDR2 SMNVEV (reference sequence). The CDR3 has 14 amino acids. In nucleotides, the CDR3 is TGTGCCAGCAGTTCTTACACAGACAGGGACGAGCAGTACTTC. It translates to CASSSYTDRDEQYF.

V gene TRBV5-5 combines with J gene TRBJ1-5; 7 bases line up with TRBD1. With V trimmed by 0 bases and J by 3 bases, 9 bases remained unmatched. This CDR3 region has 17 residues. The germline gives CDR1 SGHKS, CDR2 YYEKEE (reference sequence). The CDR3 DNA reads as TGTGCCAGCAGCTTGGGCGAGCCGACAGGGTTCAATCAGCCCCAGCATTTT. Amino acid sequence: CASSLGEPTGFNQPQHF. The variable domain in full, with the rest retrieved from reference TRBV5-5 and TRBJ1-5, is DAGVTQSPTHLIKTRGQQVTLRCSPISGHKSVSWYQQVLGQGPQFIFQYYEKEERGRGNFPDRFSARQFPNYSSELNVNALLLGDSALYLCASSLGEPTGFNQPQHFGDGTRLSIL.

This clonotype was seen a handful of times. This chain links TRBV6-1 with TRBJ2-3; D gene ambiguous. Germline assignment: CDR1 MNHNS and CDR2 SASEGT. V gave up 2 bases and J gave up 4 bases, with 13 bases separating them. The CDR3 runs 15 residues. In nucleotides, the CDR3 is TGTGCCAGCAGTGAATTTCAGGTGGTCGCAGATACGCAGTATTTT. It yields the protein CASSEFQVVADTQYF.

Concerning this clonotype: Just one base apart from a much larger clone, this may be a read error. The CDR3 sequence is CASSFAKGGYTF. The CDR3, as DNA: TGTGCCAGCAGTTTTGCGAAGGGTGGCTACACCTTC. The chain carries TRBV28 and TRBJ1-2; D not resolved. Germline assignment: CDR1 MDHEN and CDR2 SYDVKM. Trimming shortened V by 3 bases and J by 7 bases, and 9 bases separated the two germline ends. There are 12 residues in the CDR3.

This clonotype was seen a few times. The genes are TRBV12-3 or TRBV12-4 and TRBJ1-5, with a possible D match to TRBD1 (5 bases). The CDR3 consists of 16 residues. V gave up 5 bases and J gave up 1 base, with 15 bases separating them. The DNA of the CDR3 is TGTGCCAGCAGTATGGGGGGACTCGGGAGCAATCAGCCCCAGCATTTT. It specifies CASSMGGLGSNQPQHF.